Below, 10 T cell receptor beta chains from the same sample are listed, as sequenced in a study of T cell responses to AZD1222 COVID-19 vaccine. Repertoires were generated with immunoSEQ multiplex PCR, while TCRdb's copy carries only in-frame clones and drops some. The sample includes fewer than 120,000 clones, roughly nine tenths of them seen just once. Sequences were derived from peripheral blood, sampled on day 0 of AZD1222 vaccination. All receptors come from an adult in good health.

The CDR3 protein is CASSQGQGATSYNSPLHF. CDR3 sequence (DNA): TGTGCCAGCAGCCAGGGACAGGGGGCGACCTCCTATAATTCACCCCTCCACTTT. The V call is TRBV7-9, the J call TRBJ1-6, with 12 bases lining up with TRBD1. This CDR3 spans 18 amino acids. The trim removed 5 bases at V and 0 bases at J, leaving 5 bases unmatched. Germline V gene data show CDR1 as SEHNR and CDR2 as FQNEAQ (reference sequence).

A single count supports this clone. The rearrangement joins TRBV12-3 or TRBV12-4 to TRBJ1-2; D gene ambiguous. The ends were cut back, 5 bases at V and 5 bases at J, with 9 bases in the middle. This CDR3 is 12 amino acids long. The chain's CDR3 is CASSRVQYGYTF. CDR3 sequence (DNA): TGTGCCAGCAGTCGCGTCCAATATGGCTACACCTTC.

The V call is TRBV6-5, the J call TRBJ2-5; 9 nucleotides line up with TRBD1. Looked up from germline, CDR1 is MNHEY and CDR2 is SVGAGI. V was clipped by 2 bases and J by 7 bases; unmatched bases: 5. This CDR3 comprises 14 residues. The CDR3: CASSYTRTGVTQYF. DNA of the CDR3: TGTGCCAGCAGTTACACTCGGACAGGGGTGACCCAGTACTTC.

V and J are TRBV30 and TRBJ1-2; D uncertain. The germline V gene has CDR1 GTSNPN and CDR2 SVGIG (reference sequence). The CDR3 spans 15 residues. Trimming took 0 bases from V and 0 from J, leaving 11 bases between them. The CDR3 sequence: CAWSVGRIANYGYTF. The CDR3 DNA reads as TGTGCCTGGAGTGTAGGCCGGATAGCTAACTATGGCTACACCTTC.

V gene TRBV5-1 combines with J gene TRBJ1-2; possible D gene TRBD1, 5 bases. CDR1 and CDR2 (germline): SGHRS, YFSETQ. V lost 0 bases, J lost 8 bases, and 14 bases lay in between. This CDR3 region has 14 residues. Written as DNA, the CDR3 is TGCGCCAGCAGCTTGGAGGAAGGGGCTCGGGGCTACACCTTC. Its protein product is CASSLEEGARGYTF.

The gene calls are TRBV3-1 (or the pseudogene TRBV3-2) and TRBJ2-3; the D call may be TRBD1 or TRBD2 (5 bases each). This CDR3 contains 16 residues. The V gene lost 4 bases and the J gene lost 2 bases, with 16 bases spanning the gap. Germline loops: CDR1 LGHDT, CDR2 YNNKEL (reference sequence). CDR3 residues: CASSLTGTDYTDTQYF. DNA for the CDR3: TGTGCCAGCAGCCTTACCGGGACGGATTACACAGATACGCAGTATTTT.

The rearrangement links TRBV5-6 to TRBJ1-5; D is uncertain. V was pared by 4 bases and J by 3 bases, with 8 bases between. Germline CDR1 SGHDT, CDR2 YYEEEE. The CDR3 length is 13 residues. Here the CDR3 reads CASSAQPNQPQHF. The CDR3 DNA is TGTGCCAGCAGCGCACAGCCCAATCAGCCCCAGCATTTT.

The chain joins TRBV9 to TRBJ1-2; no clear D. The CDR3 sequence is 12 residues long. Germline assignment: CDR1 SGDLS and CDR2 YYNGEE. Trimming removed 0 bases at V and 5 bases at J, with 5 bases between. The CDR3 loop is CASSVDQYGYTF. As DNA, the CDR3 is TGTGCCAGCAGCGTAGATCAATATGGCTACACCTTC.

V and J are TRBV19 and TRBJ1-5; tentative D call: TRBD1 (6 bases). V lost 3 bases and J lost 2, with 11 bases in between. The CDR3 has 15 amino acids. The germline V gene encodes CDR1 LNHDA and CDR2 SQIVND (reference sequence). The CDR3 is CASSMGAGGNQPQHF. The CDR3 nucleotides are TGTGCCAGTAGTATGGGTGCAGGGGGCAATCAGCCCCAGCATTTT.

The J gene is TRBJ1-4, the V gene TRBV19, with a weak D call TRBD1 (5 bases). The CDR3 runs 12 residues. Trimming pared 10 bases from V and 5 bases from J, leaving 11 bases between. The germline CDR1 and CDR2 sequences are LNHDA and SQIVND (reference sequence). CDR3 in DNA: TGTGCCACGCGGGACGGGAATGAAAAACTGTTTTTT. This encodes CATRDGNEKLFF.